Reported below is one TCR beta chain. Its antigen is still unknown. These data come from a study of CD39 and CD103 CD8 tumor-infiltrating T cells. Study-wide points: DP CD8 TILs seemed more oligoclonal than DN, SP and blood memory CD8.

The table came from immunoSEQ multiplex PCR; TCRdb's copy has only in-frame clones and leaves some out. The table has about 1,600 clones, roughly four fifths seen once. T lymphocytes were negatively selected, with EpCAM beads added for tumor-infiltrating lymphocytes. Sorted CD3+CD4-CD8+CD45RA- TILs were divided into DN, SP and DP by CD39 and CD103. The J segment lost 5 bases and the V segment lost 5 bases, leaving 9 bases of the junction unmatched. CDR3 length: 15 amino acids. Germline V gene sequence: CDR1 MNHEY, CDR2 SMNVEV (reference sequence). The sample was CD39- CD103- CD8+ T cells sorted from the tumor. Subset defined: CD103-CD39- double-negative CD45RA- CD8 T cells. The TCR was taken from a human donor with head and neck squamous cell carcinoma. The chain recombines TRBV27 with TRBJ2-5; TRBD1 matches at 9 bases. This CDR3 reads CASSITGTGWETQYF. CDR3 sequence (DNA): TGTGCCAGCAGTATAACCGGGACAGGGTGGGAGACCCAGTACTTC.